These 32 T cell receptor beta chains share one sample of origin, sequenced in a study of untreated major depressive disorder. The data were produced by immunoSEQ multiplex PCR, yet TCRdb's version contains in-frame clones alone and is incomplete. The sample lists just over 20,000 clones; around 93% were seen once. The material sequenced was CD4+ T cells from PBMCs. Source of these receptors: a man aged 25 to 40 in good health.

The gene calls are TRBV7-2 and TRBJ1-2; D is unresolved. CDR1 is SGHTA, CDR2 FQGNSA, per germline. V was cut by 1 base and J by 3 bases, with 12 bases left in between. The CDR3 sequence is 15 residues long. CDR3 in amino acids: CASSLGLSVDYGYTF. CDR3 nucleotide sequence: TGTGCCAGCAGCTTAGGACTCTCAGTTGACTATGGCTACACCTTC.

The rearrangement links TRBV7-3 to TRBJ2-7; 9 nucleotides align to TRBD2. CDR1 SGHTA and CDR2 FQGTGA come from the germline V gene. This CDR3 contains 16 residues. V lost 2 bases, J lost 4 bases, and 9 bases stayed unmatched. CDR3 DNA sequence: TGTGCCAGCAGCTTAGGTCCTAGCGGGGCGAGTTACGAGCAGTACTTC. This sequence encodes CASSLGPSGASYEQYF.

V gene TRBV2 combines with J gene TRBJ2-6, with D unclear. Trimming left V 10 bases short and J 0 bases short, with 16 bases between. This CDR3 is 16 amino acids long. From germline, CDR1 is SNHLY and CDR2 FYNNEI. The CDR3 reads CAIPVATYSGANVLTF. The CDR3 DNA is TGTGCCATCCCCGTGGCCACTTACTCTGGGGCCAACGTCCTGACTTTC.

The J gene is TRBJ2-3, the V gene TRBV4-3; 8 nucleotides agree with TRBD2. Germline assignment: CDR1 LGHNA and CDR2 YSLEER. The V gene end was trimmed by 3 bases and the J gene end by 3 bases; junction bases not matched to a gene: 8. The CDR3 totals 16 residues. The CDR3 protein is CASSQTSGGGTDTQYF. DNA for the CDR3: TGCGCCAGCAGCCAGACCAGCGGGGGTGGGACAGATACGCAGTATTTT.

The DNA for the CDR3 is TGCGCCAGCAGCCAAGGGGGTTTCCGTGACACTGAAGCTTTCTTT. It yields the protein CASSQGGFRDTEAFF. The gene calls are TRBV4-1 and TRBJ1-1; D gene uncertain. V dropped 1 base and J dropped 3 bases, with 12 bases sitting between them. In germline, CDR1 is MGHRA, CDR2 YSYEKL. CDR3 length: 15 residues.

This rearrangement joins TRBV5-1 to TRBJ1-5; no definite D call. V lost 4 bases, J lost 0 bases, and 14 bases lay in between. CDR1 and CDR2 (germline): SGHRS, YFSETQ. CDR3 length equals 16 residues. The chain's CDR3 is CASSPGSSDSNQPQHF. As DNA, the CDR3 is TGCGCCAGCAGCCCCGGGTCCTCCGATAGCAATCAGCCCCAGCATTTT.

The chain combines TRBV15 with TRBJ1-1; unclear D gene. CDR1 is LNHNV and CDR2 is YYDKDF in the germline V gene (reference sequence). The CDR3 spans 14 residues. The V end was cut by 1 base, the J end by 1 base, with 7 bases between. Here the CDR3 DNA reads TGTGCCACCAGCAGAGTAGCGGAGAACACTGAAGCTTTCTTT. It codes for CATSRVAENTEAFF.

The rearrangement uses TRBV5-1 and TRBJ1-1; D unresolved. In germline, CDR1 is SGHRS, CDR2 YFSETQ. CDR3 length: 13 amino acids. V lost 6 bases and J lost 1, with 10 bases in between. CDR3 nucleotides: TGCGCCAGCAAGGAGAGTGGGAACACTGAAGCTTTCTTT. This translates into CASKESGNTEAFF. Together with reference TRBV5-1 and TRBJ1-1, the CDR3 gives the full variable domain: KAGVTQTPRYLIKTRGQQVTLSCSPISGHRSVSWYQQTPGQGLQFLFEYFSETQRNKGNFPGRFSGRQFSNSRSEMNVSTLELGDSALYLCASKESGNTEAFFGQGTRLTVV.

The J gene is TRBJ2-5, the V gene TRBV10-3, with TRBD1 as a possible D gene (5 bases). The ends were cut back, 2 bases at V and 5 bases at J, with 12 bases in the middle. Germline V gene data show CDR1 as ENHRY and CDR2 as SYGVKD. This CDR3 comprises 14 residues. CDR3 in DNA: TGTGCCATCAGTGAGGACAGTCATACGGAGACCCAGTACTTC. Translation: CAISEDSHTETQYF.

The gene calls are TRBV7-2 and TRBJ2-7, with no clear D. V dropped 5 bases and J dropped 3 bases, with 14 bases sitting between them. CDR3 length: 14 amino acids. CDR1 is SGHTA, CDR2 FQGNSA, per germline. The CDR3: CASSADTLDYEQYF. For the CDR3, the DNA is TGTGCCAGCAGCGCCGACACCTTGGACTACGAGCAGTACTTC.

J is TRBJ2-1 and V is TRBV7-2; D is uncertain. The germline CDR1 and CDR2 sequences are SGHTA and FQGNSA. Trimming left V 0 bases short and J 12 bases short, with 6 bases between. There are 11 residues in the CDR3. The CDR3 DNA follows: TGTGCCAGCAGCTTAGCGACCGGGCAGTTCTTC. Amino acids: CASSLATGQFF.

The V gene is TRBV7-6, the J gene TRBJ2-1; a possible D gene is TRBD2 (5 bases). The V end lost 5 bases, the J end lost 0 bases, and 14 bases lay between the germline ends. Germline values: CDR1 SGHVS, CDR2 FNYEAQ. The CDR3 runs 16 residues. The CDR3: CASSRRAESSYNEQFF. The DNA for the CDR3 is TGTGCCAGCAGCCGGAGAGCGGAAAGCTCCTACAATGAGCAGTTCTTC.

V usage is TRBV5-4 and J usage is TRBJ1-1; D call uncertain. Trimming stripped 3 bases from V and 1 base from J, with 10 bases between. The germline gives CDR1 SGHNT, CDR2 YYREEE (reference sequence). The CDR3 spans 14 residues. The CDR3 DNA reads as TGTGCCAGCAGCTACGCAGCCCAGAACACTGAAGCTTTCTTT. Translation: CASSYAAQNTEAFF.

The rearrangement uses TRBV2 and TRBJ2-6; 10 bases fit TRBD2. CDR3 length: 19 amino acids. V shed 8 bases, J shed 4 bases, and the junction held 17 bases outside the gene matches. Germline assignment: CDR1 SNHLY and CDR2 FYNNEI. CDR3 protein: CASLRASGSRRFGANVLTF. CDR3 DNA: TGTGCCAGCCTCAGGGCTAGCGGGAGTCGTCGATTCGGGGCCAACGTCCTGACTTTC.

This clone came up once. The chain uses TRBV15 and TRBJ1-5; possibly TRBD1 for D (5 bases). Germline CDR1 LNHNV, CDR2 YYDKDF (reference sequence). This CDR3 spans 15 amino acids. V was clipped by 0 bases and J by 7 bases, with 13 bases between them. Here the CDR3 reads CATSRDSGVGQPQHF. The CDR3, as DNA: TGTGCCACCAGCAGAGATTCGGGGGTTGGACAGCCCCAGCATTTT.

This rearrangement joins TRBV6-5 to TRBJ1-3; D not resolved. The CDR3 is 14 residues long. V was shortened by 6 bases and J by 1 base, with 10 bases between the two germline ends. CDR1 and CDR2 (germline): MNHEY, SVGAGI. CDR3 sequence reads: CASSPRISGNTIYF. CDR3 DNA: TGTGCCAGCAGCCCACGGATTTCTGGAAACACCATATATTTT.

V usage is TRBV5-4 and J usage is TRBJ2-6, with 11 positions matching TRBD1. The CDR3 contains 18 residues. Germline loops: CDR1 SGHNT, CDR2 YYREEE (reference sequence). Trimming at V came to 3 bases and at J to 4 bases, leaving 9 bases not matched to a gene. The DNA for the CDR3 is TGTGCCAGCAGCTCCCGGGACAGGGGGTTCTCGGGGGCCAACGTCCTGACTTTC. It yields the protein CASSSRDRGFSGANVLTF.

The V gene is TRBV5-6, the J gene TRBJ1-1; possibly TRBD1 for D (6 bases). The V and J ends lost 4 bases and 2 bases respectively, with 12 bases between them. CDR3 length: 14 residues. CDR1 SGHDT and CDR2 YYEEEE come from the germline V gene. CDR3 nucleotide sequence: TGTGCCAGCAGCAAAGGGACAAAAAACACTGAAGCTTTCTTT. It yields the protein CASSKGTKNTEAFF.

This chain uses TRBV5-1 with TRBJ2-1; D gene uncertain. This CDR3 is built from 16 residues. Germline-derived CDR1 and CDR2 are SGHRS and YFSETQ. V lost 2 bases, J lost 0 bases, and 12 bases lay in between. CDR3 protein: CASSFSGASSYNEQFF. In nucleotides, the CDR3 is TGCGCCAGCAGCTTTTCCGGAGCGAGCTCCTACAATGAGCAGTTCTTC.

The chain is built from TRBV21-1 and TRBJ2-7; the table assigns TRBD2, which was not confirmed against the DNA. TRBV21-1 is tagged as a pseudogene. The CDR3 has 16 residues. The chain's CDR3 is CASSRKGEVGSYEQYF. CDR3 nucleotides: TGTGCCAGCAGCAGGAAAGGGGAGGTAGGGTCCTACGAGCAGTACTTC.

The CDR3 coding sequence is TGTGCCAGCAGCTTAGGGTCCCAGGGTTCCCACACGCAGTATTTT. Protein product: CASSLGSQGSHTQYF. The chain joins TRBV7-6 to TRBJ2-3; D possibly corresponds to TRBD1 (5 bases). V lost 1 base and J lost 9, with 17 bases in between. CDR1 is SGHVS and CDR2 is FNYEAQ in the germline V gene. CDR3 length: 15 amino acids.

The chain employs TRBV19 and TRBJ1-1; no firm D call. Trimming shortened V by 6 bases and J by 0 bases, and 8 bases separated the two germline ends. The CDR3 totals 13 residues. Germline V gene data show CDR1 as LNHDA and CDR2 as SQIVND (reference sequence). The CDR3 is CASRTLMNTEAFF. The CDR3 region has the DNA TGTGCCAGTAGAACGCTTATGAACACTGAAGCTTTCTTT.

This clone was seen a single time. The rearrangement joins TRBV30 to TRBJ1-2, with D maybe TRBD1 (6 bases). The CDR3 contains 14 residues. CDR1 is GTSNPN, CDR2 SVGIG, per germline (reference sequence). Trimming took off 4 bases at V and 8 bases at J, with 20 bases between the two ends. CDR3 DNA sequence: TGTGCCTGGACCCGGGACACCCGAATGGGAGGCTACACCTTC. As protein: CAWTRDTRMGGYTF.

The V call is TRBV11-3, the J call TRBJ2-1, with D perhaps matching TRBD2 (6 bases). The CDR3 covers 16 residues. Germline CDR1 SGHNT, CDR2 YENEEA. Trimming stripped 0 bases from V and 10 bases from J, with 19 bases between. CDR3 coding DNA: TGTGCCAGCAGCTTAGAATCTGCGGGAAAGAGCCTAGAGCAGTTCTTC. Translating gives CASSLESAGKSLEQFF.

This chain links TRBV11-3 with TRBJ1-1; 8 nucleotides agree with TRBD1. The CDR3 loop spans 14 amino acids. Trimming cost V 5 bases and J 2 bases; bases outside gene matches: 4. CDR1 is SGHNT, CDR2 YENEEA, per germline. The CDR3 DNA reads as TGTGCCAGCAGCGAGGACAGGGATAACACTGAAGCTTTCTTT. Its protein product is CASSEDRDNTEAFF.

The J gene is TRBJ2-2, the V gene TRBV5-1; D is possibly TRBD2 (6 bases). CDR3 length equals 18 residues. Germline V gene lookup returns CDR1 SGHRS and CDR2 YFSETQ. Trimming cost V 4 bases and J 3 bases, with 22 bases left between them. For the CDR3, the DNA is TGCGCCAGCAGCCCTCCAAGATGGGAGGACCCGGACACCGGGGAGCTGTTTTTT. Protein: CASSPPRWEDPDTGELFF.

The V gene is TRBV30, the J gene TRBJ1-3, with D possibly TRBD1 on 5 matching bases. This CDR3 is 16 amino acids long. Trimming took 2 bases from V and 0 from J, leaving 14 bases between them. Germline values: CDR1 GTSNPN, CDR2 SVGIG (reference sequence). The CDR3: CAWSRDRTNSGNTIYF. The DNA for the CDR3 is TGTGCCTGGAGTCGTGACCGGACAAACTCTGGAAACACCATATATTTT.

The V gene is TRBV5-1, the J gene TRBJ2-7; tentative D call: TRBD1 (5 bases). V was clipped by 0 bases and J by 3 bases, with 10 bases between them. CDR1 and CDR2 (germline): SGHRS, YFSETQ. This CDR3 contains 14 residues. CDR3 DNA: TGCGCCAGCAGCTTGGGGTCGGACAACTACGAGCAGTACTTC. It translates to CASSLGSDNYEQYF. The variable domain in full, with the rest retrieved from reference TRBV5-1 and TRBJ2-7, is KAGVTQTPRYLIKTRGQQVTLSCSPISGHRSVSWYQQTPGQGLQFLFEYFSETQRNKGNFPGRFSGRQFSNSRSEMNVSTLELGDSALYLCASSLGSDNYEQYFGPGTRLTVT.

The rearrangement links TRBV7-2 to TRBJ1-2; D is uncertain. V lost 5 bases to trimming and J lost 0 bases, with 7 bases between them. The CDR3 is 13 residues long. Per the germline V gene, CDR1 is SGHTA and CDR2 is FQGNSA. In nucleotides, the CDR3 is TGTGCCAGCAGCCGATTTACTAACTATGGCTACACCTTC. Translated, it gives CASSRFTNYGYTF.

V is TRBV11-1 and J is TRBJ1-2; 7 positions agree with TRBD1. The CDR3 covers 13 residues. Trimming at V came to 5 bases and at J to 7 bases, leaving 7 bases not matched to a gene. CDR1 is SGHAT and CDR2 is FQDESV in the germline V gene (reference sequence). The CDR3 loop is CASSTLTGVGYTF. CDR3 bases: TGTGCCAGCAGCACCCTAACAGGGGTTGGCTACACCTTC.

The rearrangement links TRBV27 to TRBJ1-5, with a possible D match to TRBD1 (6 bases). Per germline, CDR1 MNHEY and CDR2 SMNVEV (reference sequence). This CDR3 region has 19 residues. Between the trimmed V and J ends, which lost 0 bases and 0 bases, there was a span of 18 bases. CDR3 DNA: TGTGCCAGCAGTTTATCGCACAGGGAGTTAACTTATAGCAATCAGCCCCAGCATTTT. This encodes CASSLSHRELTYSNQPQHF.

This clone was seen a handful of times. The chain uses TRBV4-1 and TRBJ1-2; no firm D call. CDR1 MGHRA and CDR2 YSYEKL come from the germline V gene. Trimming stripped 2 bases from V and 1 base from J, with 8 bases between. The CDR3 contains 14 residues. The CDR3 loop is CASSQPGSNYGYTF. In DNA form, the CDR3 reads TGCGCCAGCAGCCAACCCGGCAGTAACTATGGCTACACCTTC.